These 9 T cell receptor beta chains were all obtained from the same sample, sequenced in a study of T cell responses to AZD1222 COVID-19 vaccine. TCRdb's copy holds only in-frame clones and misses some; the assay was immunoSEQ multiplex PCR. This table holds about 100,000 clones, less than 95% found once. Here the sequenced sample was peripheral blood, taken on day 0 of AZD1222 vaccination. The source of these receptors is an adult in good health.

This chain joins TRBV28 and TRBJ1-5; tentative D call: TRBD1 (5 bases). The length of the CDR3 is 12 residues. CDR1 is MDHEN, CDR2 SYDVKM, per germline. V was cut by 6 bases and J by 4 bases, with 7 bases left in between. CDR3 nucleotide sequence: TGTGCCAGCAGGGGGGGGAATCAGCCCCAGCATTTT. The encoded protein is CASRGGNQPQHF.

The chain employs TRBV3-1 (or the pseudogene TRBV3-2) and TRBJ1-2, with 7 nucleotides matching TRBD1. The trim removed 4 bases at V and 2 bases at J, leaving 7 bases unmatched. This CDR3 region has 15 residues. Germline loops: CDR1 LGHDT, CDR2 YNNKEL (reference sequence). CDR3 amino acids: CASSLPGQHNYGYTF. CDR3 sequence (DNA): TGTGCCAGCAGCCTCCCGGGACAGCACAACTATGGCTACACCTTC.

V and J are TRBV15 and TRBJ1-5; a possible D gene is TRBD1 (6 bases). Germline CDR1 is LNHNV and CDR2 is YYDKDF (reference sequence). V dropped 0 bases and J dropped 1 base, with 13 bases sitting between them. This CDR3 has 17 residues. The DNA for the CDR3 is TGTGCCACCAGCAGAGATCTACTAGACAGGAGCAATCAGCCCCAGCATTTT. The encoded protein is CATSRDLLDRSNQPQHF.

The J gene is TRBJ2-7, the V gene TRBV28; possible D gene TRBD1, 6 bases. The CDR3 runs to 16 residues. Germline V gene sequence: CDR1 MDHEN, CDR2 SYDVKM. Trimming removed 6 bases at V and 0 bases at J, with 18 bases between. CDR3 loop: CASSHSGTPSSYEQYF. In DNA, the CDR3 is TGTGCCAGCAGCCACTCCGGGACACCGAGCTCCTACGAGCAGTACTTC. Variable domain in full (rest from reference TRBV28 and TRBJ2-7): DVKVTQSSRYLVKRTGEKVFLECVQDMDHENMFWYRQDPGLGLRLIYFSYDVKMKEKGDIPEGYSVSREKKERFSLILESASTNQTSMYLCASSHSGTPSSYEQYFGPGTRLTVT.

The CDR3 DNA reads TGCGCCAGCAGCCATATAGGTTACAATGAGCAGTTCTTC. Protein: CASSHIGYNEQFF. V and J are TRBV4-1 and TRBJ2-1; D not certain. Germline V gene sequence: CDR1 MGHRA, CDR2 YSYEKL. Between the trimmed V and J ends, which lost 3 bases and 4 bases, there was a span of 7 bases. This CDR3 has 13 residues.

The rearrangement uses TRBV28 and TRBJ1-2; 7 bases match TRBD1. CDR3 length: 17 amino acids. Looked up from germline, CDR1 is MDHEN and CDR2 is SYDVKM. Unmatched junction bases numbered 17, after V lost 7 bases and J lost 3 bases. CDR3 bases: TGTGCCAGCATGGGTTTACGTAGGGGGCGCGAAGACTATGGCTACACCTTC. Its translation is CASMGLRRGREDYGYTF.

The chain uses TRBV5-5 and TRBJ1-2; the D gene is possibly TRBD1 (5 bases). Per germline, CDR1 SGHKS and CDR2 YYEKEE (reference sequence). The germline V and J ends were trimmed by 4 bases and 4 bases, with 20 bases remaining between them. This CDR3 spans 16 amino acids. Here the CDR3 reads CASSPFGTPLPYGYTF. The CDR3 DNA reads TGTGCCAGCAGCCCTTTCGGGACCCCTCTGCCCTATGGCTACACCTTC.

In its sample, this clone was seen a few times. The chain is built from TRBV14 and TRBJ1-2; no reliable D call. Trimming removed 0 bases from V and 4 bases from J, with 12 bases in between. CDR3 length: 15 residues. Per the germline V gene, CDR1 is SGHDN and CDR2 is FVKESK. The CDR3: CASSQDASVGYGYTF. CDR3 bases: TGTGCCAGCAGCCAAGATGCAAGCGTCGGCTATGGCTACACCTTC.

The chain recombines TRBV29-1 with TRBJ1-3, with no clear D. CDR1 and CDR2 from the germline V gene are SQVTM and ANQGSEA. CDR3 size: 12 residues. V was pared by 6 bases and J by 0 bases, with 6 bases between. The CDR3 DNA reads as TGCAGCGTAAAGAGCTCTGGAAACACCATATATTTT. As protein: CSVKSSGNTIYF.